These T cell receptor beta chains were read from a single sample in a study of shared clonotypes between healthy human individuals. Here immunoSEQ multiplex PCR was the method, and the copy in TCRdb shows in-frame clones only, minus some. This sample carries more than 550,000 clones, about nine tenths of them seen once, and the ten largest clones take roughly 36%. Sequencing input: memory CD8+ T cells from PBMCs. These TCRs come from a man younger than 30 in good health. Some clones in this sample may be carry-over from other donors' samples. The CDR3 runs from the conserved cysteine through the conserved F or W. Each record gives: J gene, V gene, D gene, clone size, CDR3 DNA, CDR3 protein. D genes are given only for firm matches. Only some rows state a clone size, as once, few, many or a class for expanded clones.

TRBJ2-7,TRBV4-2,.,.,TGTGCCAGCAGCCAAGAAGTGCTCTCGCCCTACGAGCAGTACTTC,CASSQEVLSPYEQYF
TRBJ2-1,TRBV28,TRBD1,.,TGTGCCAGCAGTTTCGGGACAGGGGGGTTTAGCTCCTACAATGAGCAGTTCTTC,CASSFGTGGFSSYNEQFF
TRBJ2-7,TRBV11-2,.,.,TGTGCCAGCAGCTTCCCGACGGCCTACGAGCAGTACTTC,CASSFPTAYEQYF
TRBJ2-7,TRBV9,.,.,TGTGCCAGCAGCGTAGGGCTCGGGAGCTCCTACGAGCAGTACTTC,CASSVGLGSSYEQYF
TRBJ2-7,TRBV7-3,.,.,TGTGCCAGCAGCTTAAGCCTGGGCGTCGAGCAGTACTTC,CASSLSLGVEQYF
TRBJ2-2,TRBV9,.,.,TGTGCCAGCAGCCAGCCGCCCAGGGAGAACACCGGGGAGCTGTTTTTT,CASSQPPRENTGELFF
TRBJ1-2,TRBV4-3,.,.,TGCGCCAGCAGCCGGGGTCGACAGGTTCCCTATGGCTACACCTTC,CASSRGRQVPYGYTF
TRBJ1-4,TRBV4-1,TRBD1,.,TGCGCCAGCAGCCAAAGGCCCGGACCGGGACAGGACACCGCAACTAATGAAAAACTGTTTTTT,CASSQRPGPGQDTATNEKLFF
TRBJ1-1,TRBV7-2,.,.,TGTGCCAGCAGCTTAGATTCCCGGGGAAAGAACACTGAAGCTTTCTTT,CASSLDSRGKNTEAFF
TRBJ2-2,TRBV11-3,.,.,TGTGCCAGCAGCTTAGGGGGGGCCGCCGGGGAGCTGTTTTTT,CASSLGGAAGELFF
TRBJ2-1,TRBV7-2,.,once,TGTGCCAGCAGCTTTGGTGGGAGCTCCTACAATGAGCAGTTCTTC,CASSFGGSSYNEQFF
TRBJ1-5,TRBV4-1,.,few,TGCGCCAGCAGCCAAGATTGGACGAGGAGCGGCGGTCAGCCCCAGCATTTT,CASSQDWTRSGGQPQHF
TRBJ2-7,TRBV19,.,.,TGTGCCAGCCGGGAGTCACTACGCCCGGGGGAGCAGTACTTC,CASRESLRPGEQYF
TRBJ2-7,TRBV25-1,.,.,TGTGCCAGCAGGACGGACACCTCGCTGGGGGAGCAGTACTTC,CASRTDTSLGEQYF
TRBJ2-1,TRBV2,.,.,TGTGCCAGCAGTGAAGGGTGGAACTCCTACAATGAGCAGTTCTTC,CASSEGWNSYNEQFF
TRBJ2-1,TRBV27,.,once,TGTGCCAGCAGTATCCGGGACGGTGACAATGAGCAGTTCTTC,CASSIRDGDNEQFF
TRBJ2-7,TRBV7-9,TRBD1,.,TGTGCCAGCAGCCCGAGACAGGGCAACTACGAGCAGTACTTC,CASSPRQGNYEQYF
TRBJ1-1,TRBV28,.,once,TGTGCCAGCAGCTCCGACAGATCGAACACTGAAGCTTTCTTT,CASSSDRSNTEAFF
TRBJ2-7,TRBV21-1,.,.,TGTGCCAGCAGCAATCGCCCCGGGGACAGGTTGCACTTC,CASSNRPGDRLHF
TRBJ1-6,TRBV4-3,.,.,TGCGCCAGCAGCCAAGACGAGCGTTCACCCCTCCACTTT,CASSQDERSPLHF
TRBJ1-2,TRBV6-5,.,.,TGTGCCAGCAGACGAGAAAACTATGGCTACACCTTC,CASRRENYGYTF
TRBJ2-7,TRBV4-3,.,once,TGCGCCAGCAGCACGACTAGTTCGCCCTACGAGCAGTACTTC,CASSTTSSPYEQYF
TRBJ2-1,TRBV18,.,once,TGTGCCAGCTCTCTCCGAGGCAGGGAGAGTCTAATCTACAATGAGCAGTTCTTC,CASSLRGRESLIYNEQFF
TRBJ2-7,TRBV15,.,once,TGTGCCACCAGCAGAGGCAGAACCTACGAGCAGTACTTC,CATSRGRTYEQYF
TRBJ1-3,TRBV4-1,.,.,TGCGCCAGCAGCTACTCGGACGTTAGCTCTGGAAACACCATATATTTT,CASSYSDVSSGNTIYF
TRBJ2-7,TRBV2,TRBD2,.,TGTGCCCGCAAGCGGGAGAACTCCTACGAGCAGTACTTC,CARKRENSYEQYF
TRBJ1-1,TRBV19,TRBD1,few,TGTGCCAGTAGTATAGTCCACAGGGGTGAAGCTTTCTTT,CASSIVHRGEAFF
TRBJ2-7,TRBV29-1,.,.,TGCAGCGCCAGAGGGATGGGGGGCCTTAGCTCCTACGAGCAGTACTTC,CSARGMGGLSSYEQYF
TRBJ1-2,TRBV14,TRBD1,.,TGTGCCAGCAGCCATTGGACAGGGCATGGCTACACCTTC,CASSHWTGHGYTF
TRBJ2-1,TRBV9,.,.,TGTGCCAGCAGCACAAGGACGTCAAGCTCCTACAATGAGCAGTTCTTC,CASSTRTSSSYNEQFF
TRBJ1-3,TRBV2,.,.,TGTGCCAGCAGCACCTCTCGAAACACCATATATTTT,CASSTSRNTIYF
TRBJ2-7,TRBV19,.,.,TGTGCCAGTAGTATGGGCACAGGGAAGGCCTACGAGCAGTACTTC,CASSMGTGKAYEQYF
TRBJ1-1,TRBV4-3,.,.,TGCGCCAGCAGCCCACTTGGACAGCTCTACATGAACACTGAAGCTTTCTTT,CASSPLGQLYMNTEAFF
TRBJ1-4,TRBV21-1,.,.,TGTGCCAGCAGCGGCGCCGGGACAGGAAATGAAAAACTGTTTTTT,CASSGAGTGNEKLFF
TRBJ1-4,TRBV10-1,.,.,TGCGCCAGCAGTGAGACTAAGGGAAAGGAAAAACTGTTTTTT,CASSETKGKEKLFF
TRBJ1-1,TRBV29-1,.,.,TGCAGCGTTGATCAACGGCACCAGGAGGACACTGAAGCTTTCTTT,CSVDQRHQEDTEAFF
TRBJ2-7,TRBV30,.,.,TGTGCCTGGAAGATAAAGACGGCGTACGAGCAGTACTTC,CAWKIKTAYEQYF
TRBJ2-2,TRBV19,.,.,TGTGCCAGTAGTACGGGCAGGGGGAACACCGGGGAGCTGTTTTTT,CASSTGRGNTGELFF
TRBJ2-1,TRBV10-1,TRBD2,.,TGCGCCAGCAGCCCTAAGACTAGCGGGAGCCACAATGAGCAGTTCTTC,CASSPKTSGSHNEQFF
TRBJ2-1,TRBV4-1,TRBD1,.,TGCGCCAGCAGCCCCTACTCAGGGGGAATTAATGAGCAGTTCTTC,CASSPYSGGINEQFF
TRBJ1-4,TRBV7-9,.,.,TGTGCCAGCAGCCACAGGGTGGGGACACGACTAGAAAAACTGTTTTTT,CASSHRVGTRLEKLFF